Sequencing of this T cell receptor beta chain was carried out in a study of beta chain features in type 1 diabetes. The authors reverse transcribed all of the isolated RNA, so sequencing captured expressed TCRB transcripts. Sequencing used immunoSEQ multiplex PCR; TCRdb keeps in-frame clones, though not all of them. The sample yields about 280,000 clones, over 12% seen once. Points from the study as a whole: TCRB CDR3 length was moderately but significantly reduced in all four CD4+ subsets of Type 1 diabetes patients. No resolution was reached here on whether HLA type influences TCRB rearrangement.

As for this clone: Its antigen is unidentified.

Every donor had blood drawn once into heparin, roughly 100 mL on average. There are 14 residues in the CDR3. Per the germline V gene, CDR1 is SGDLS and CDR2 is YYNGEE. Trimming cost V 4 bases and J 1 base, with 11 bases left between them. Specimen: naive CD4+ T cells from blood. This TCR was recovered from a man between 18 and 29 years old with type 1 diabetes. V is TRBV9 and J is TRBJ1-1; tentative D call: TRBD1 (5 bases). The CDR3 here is CASSPRGQNTEAFF. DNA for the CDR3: TGTGCCAGCAGCCCTAGGGGCCAGAACACTGAAGCTTTCTTT.